These 9 T cell receptor beta chains came from one sample sequenced in a study of molecular identifiers for immune sequencing clone quantification. One entry per CDR3 protein, called by TCRdb with MiXCR from the PCR reads. The sample yields 350,000 or so distinct CDR3 sequences, about 20% seen once. Material for sequencing was naive CD8+ T cells from blood, with Jurkat cell RNA spiked in. This sample's subset: FACS-sorted CD8+CD4-CCR7+CD45RA+ naive T cells. These receptors were collected from a human donor in good health. Some libraries in this study had Jurkat cell RNA spiked in.

At least ten counts were recorded for this clonotype. The chain combines TRBV7-9 with TRBJ2-3; maybe TRBD2 (6 bases). This CDR3 is built from 16 residues. In germline, CDR1 is SEHNR, CDR2 FQNEAQ (reference sequence). Trimming stripped 2 bases from V and 3 bases from J, with 15 bases between. The CDR3 coding sequence is TGTGCCAGCAGCTTATTACGGGAGAGTGGGACAGATACGCAGTATTTT. Translating gives CASSLLRESGTDTQYF.

Regarding this clonotype: This may be a read error: a much more frequent sequence differs by one nucleotide. The chain carries TRBV12-3 or TRBV12-4 and TRBJ1-5; 7 nucleotides line up with TRBD1. This CDR3 has 16 amino acids. The junction had 8 bases not matched to a gene; V was cut back by 5 bases and J by 1 base. CDR3 in DNA: TGTGCCAGCAGTGCCGGGGCAGGGGGAAGCAATCAGCCCCAGCATTTT. It encodes CASSAGAGGSNQPQHF.

This clonotype showed up many times. V usage is TRBV7-9 and J usage is TRBJ1-1, with D tentatively TRBD1 (5 bases). The germline V gene has CDR1 SEHNR and CDR2 FQNEAQ (reference sequence). The V end lost 1 base, the J end lost 0 bases, and 24 bases lay between the germline ends. The CDR3 sequence is 20 residues long. The CDR3 spells CASSLEEGWGLGGMNTEAFF. The DNA for the CDR3 is TGTGCCAGCAGCTTAGAGGAGGGTTGGGGGTTGGGCGGAATGAACACTGAAGCTTTCTTT. Using reference TRBV7-9 and TRBJ1-1 for the parts outside the CDR3, the full variable domain is DTGVSQNPRHKITKRGQNVTFRCDPISEHNRLYWYRQTLGQGPEFLTYFQNEAQLEKSRLLSDRFSAERPKGSFSTLEIQRTEQGDSAMYLCASSLEEGWGLGGMNTEAFFGQGTRLTVV.

This clonotype was seen a handful of times. This chain links TRBV19 with TRBJ2-2; 8 nucleotides match TRBD1. CDR1 is LNHDA, CDR2 SQIVND, per germline (reference sequence). The ends lost 7 bases at V and 4 bases at J; junction bases unmatched: 8. This CDR3 comprises 15 residues. The CDR3 region is CASNTGTGITGELFF. The CDR3 nucleotides read TGTGCCAGTAATACCGGGACAGGCATCACCGGGGAGCTGTTTTTT. Full variable domain (rest looked up from reference TRBV19 and TRBJ2-2): DGGITQSPKYLFRKEGQNVTLSCEQNLNHDAMYWYRQDPGQGLRLIYYSQIVNDFQKGDIAEGYSVSREKKESFPLTVTSAQKNPTAFYLCASNTGTGITGELFFGEGSRLTVL.

This clonotype came up many times. The V and J genes are TRBV19 and TRBJ2-2; TRBD2 agrees at 7 bases. The CDR3 is made up of 14 amino acids. Germline-derived CDR1 and CDR2 are LNHDA and SQIVND (reference sequence). The CDR3 spells CASGSGTETGELFF. CDR3 sequence (DNA): TGTGCGAGTGGGAGCGGGACCGAGACCGGGGAGCTGTTTTTT.

This clonotype was picked up many times. The CDR3 sequence is CAILGPGTSEAFF. CDR3 bases: TGTGCCATCCTGGGGCCGGGGACCTCTGAAGCTTTCTTT. The V and J genes are TRBV10-3 and TRBJ1-1; a weak D match, TRBD1 (5 bases). V gave up 8 bases and J gave up 6 bases, with 16 bases separating them. The CDR3 contains 13 residues. The germline V gene has CDR1 ENHRY and CDR2 SYGVKD.

The sample holds many counts of this clonotype. The chain employs TRBV5-6 and TRBJ2-7; no definite D call. CDR1 is SGHDT and CDR2 is YYEEEE in the germline V gene. Trimming removed 4 bases at V and 2 bases at J, with 10 bases between. The CDR3 runs 13 residues. DNA of the CDR3: TGTGCCAGCAGCCCACGGATCGCCTACGAGCAGTACTTC. Translated: CASSPRIAYEQYF.

Turning to this clonotype: A much larger clone lies a single base off, so this may be a read error. CDR3 coding DNA: TGTGCCAGCAGCTTAGAGGTTGTCGCCCTCTACAATGAGCAGTACTTC. Its translation is CASSLEVVALYNEQYF. The chain couples TRBV7-2 to TRBJ2-4; D remains ambiguous. The germline V and J ends were trimmed by 1 base and 13 bases, with 23 bases remaining between them. The V gene's germline CDR1 is SGHTA and CDR2 FQGNSA. This CDR3 spans 16 amino acids.

The sample holds many counts of this clonotype. The chain recombines TRBV30 with TRBJ2-7, with a possible D match to TRBD1 (5 bases). This CDR3 has 15 amino acids. In germline, CDR1 is GTSNPN, CDR2 SVGIG (reference sequence). Trimming took 0 bases from V and 0 from J, leaving 12 bases between them. CDR3: CAWSVGPGHSYEQYF. DNA of the CDR3: TGTGCCTGGAGTGTAGGGCCAGGGCACTCCTACGAGCAGTACTTC.